This entry is about one T cell receptor beta chain. What it recognizes is unknown. The data are from a study of T cells in Graves' hyperthyroidism and ophthalmopathy. The wider study: Peripheral blood samples were taken at initial diagnosis, prior to any treatment.

What was amplified from RNA transcripts were TCR beta CDR3 regions. Using the HTBI primer set, a first-round RT-PCR was run on the TCR CDR3. In TCRdb, the multiplex PCR reads were re-called with MiXCR into one record per CDR3 protein. The data contain 530,000 or so distinct CDR3 sequences, 15% to 20% of them seen just once; the ten biggest clones take up roughly 15%. Study findings and constraints: Among thyroid clonotypes expanded above 0.001, most also appeared in blood.

Diagnoses used clinical symptoms, serum thyroxine and TRAb, thyroid ultrasound and orbital computed tomography. The authors took PBMCs from roughly 10 ml fresh peripheral blood. Sequencing was carried out using blood. This sequence was found in a woman between 18 and 30 years old with Graves' ophthalmopathy.

CDR3 in amino acids: CASSLAESGSNQPQHF. CDR3 nucleotides: TGTGCCAGCAGCTTGGCTGAGTCGGGCAGCAATCAGCCCCAGCATTTT. The chain links TRBV5-6 to TRBJ1-5; D not certain. Germline V lookup: CDR1 SGHDT, CDR2 YYEEEE. V shed 0 bases and J shed 1 base, with 11 bases lying between them. The CDR3 is 16 amino acids.